This T cell receptor beta chain emerged from a study of chemoradiotherapy in HPV16-positive cancers. The method was immunoSEQ multiplex PCR; TCRdb's version includes in-frame clones alone and lacks a portion of them. The sample has about 34,000 clones; around 93% are singletons. This receptor was taken from a human donor with HPV-associated anogenital cancer. The starting material was blood, obtained from a patient who underwent chemoradiotherapy.

The CDR3 coding sequence is TGTGCCAGCTCACCATGGGGGACAGGTCTGAACACTGAAGCTTTCTTT. This gives the protein CASSPWGTGLNTEAFF. This chain connects TRBV18 to TRBJ1-1; TRBD1 aligns across 8 bases. The CDR3 contains 16 residues. V shed 2 bases, J shed 0 bases, and the junction held 5 bases outside the gene matches. CDR1 is KGHSH, CDR2 LQKENI, per germline.